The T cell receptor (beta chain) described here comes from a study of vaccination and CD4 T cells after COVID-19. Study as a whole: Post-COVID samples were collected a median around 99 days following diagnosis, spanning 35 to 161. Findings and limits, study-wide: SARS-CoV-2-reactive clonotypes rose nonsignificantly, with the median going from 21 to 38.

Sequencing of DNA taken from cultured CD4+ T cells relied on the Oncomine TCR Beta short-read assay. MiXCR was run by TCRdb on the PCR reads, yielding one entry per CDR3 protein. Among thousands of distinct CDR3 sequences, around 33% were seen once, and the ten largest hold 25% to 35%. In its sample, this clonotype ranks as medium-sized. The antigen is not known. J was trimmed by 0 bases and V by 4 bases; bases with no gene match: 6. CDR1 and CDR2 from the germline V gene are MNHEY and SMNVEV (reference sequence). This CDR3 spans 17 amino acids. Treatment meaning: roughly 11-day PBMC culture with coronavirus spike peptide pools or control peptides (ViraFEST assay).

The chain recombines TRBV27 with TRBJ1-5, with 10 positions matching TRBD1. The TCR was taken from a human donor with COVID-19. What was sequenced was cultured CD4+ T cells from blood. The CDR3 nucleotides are TGTGCCAGCAGTTCCGGACAGGGGGTGAATAGCAATCAGCCCCAGCATTTT. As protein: CASSSGQGVNSNQPQHF.